This T cell receptor beta chain was sequenced during a study of T cell changes during pregnancy in multiple sclerosis. This clone was recorded only once. Produced via immunoSEQ multiplex PCR; TCRdb's table is partial and in-frame only. Of about 68,000 clones in the sample, approximately 90% were seen once. The V end was cut by 4 bases, the J end by 3 bases, with 14 bases between. The CDR3 extends over 16 amino acids. Germline V gene sequence: CDR1 SGDLS, CDR2 YYNGEE. This clonotype was obtained from a female donor with multiple sclerosis, enrolled in a pregnancy study. The sample in question was peripheral blood, obtained in the third trimester of pregnancy. The chain has TRBV9 and TRBJ1-6; weak D call: TRBD1 (5 bases). CDR3 residues: CASSPLGGIYNSPLHF. CDR3 nucleotides: TGTGCCAGCAGCCCCCTGGGGGGGATCTATAATTCACCCCTCCACTTT.